Shown below are 20 T cell receptor beta chains from a single sample sequenced in a study of cytomegalovirus exposure and HLA in healthy donors. 60 Vbeta and 13 Jbeta primers were used in PCR. Sequenced by immunoSEQ multiplex PCR; TCRdb stores in-frame clones only, minus some. The table lists around 130,000 clones, around 70% of them singletons, with 2.1% in the top ten. Sequenced sample: PBMCs. The receptors originated from a woman aged 40 to 50 in good health and CMV-seropositive.

The chain couples TRBV7-2 to TRBJ2-6; D uncertain. Germline CDR1 and CDR2: SGHTA and FQGNSA. V shed 1 base and J shed 2 bases, with 9 bases lying between them. This CDR3 spans 16 amino acids. The CDR3 is CASSLGGSPGANVLTF. The DNA of the CDR3 is TGTGCCAGCAGCTTAGGAGGTAGCCCTGGGGCCAACGTCCTGACTTTC.

This chain links TRBV7-9 with TRBJ1-5; the match to TRBD1 covers 7 bases. Germline CDR1 SEHNR, CDR2 FQNEAQ (reference sequence). The CDR3 length is 16 residues. J was trimmed by 2 bases and V by 6 bases; bases with no gene match: 10. CDR3 DNA sequence: TGTGCCAGCAGTCTAACAGGGGAAGGGGGCAATCAGCCCCAGCATTTT. It yields the protein CASSLTGEGGNQPQHF.

The rearrangement joins TRBV28 to TRBJ2-7; D possibly corresponds to TRBD2 (5 bases). Trimming removed 5 bases from V and 4 bases from J, with 15 bases in between. The V gene's germline CDR1 is MDHEN and CDR2 SYDVKM. This CDR3 is 14 amino acids long. The chain's CDR3 is CASSPRGQEYEQYF. The DNA for the CDR3 is TGTGCCAGCAGTCCTAGAGGGCAGGAATACGAGCAGTACTTC.

This clone was seen only once. The chain joins TRBV9 to TRBJ2-1; TRBD2 aligns across 14 bases. The germline gives CDR1 SGDLS, CDR2 YYNGEE. The CDR3 sequence is 17 residues long. Trimming removed 4 bases from V and 5 bases from J; junction bases left unmatched: 8. The CDR3 nucleotides are TGTGCCAGCAGCCCGGGACTAGCGGGAGACGGCGACAATGAGCAGTTCTTC. It specifies CASSPGLAGDGDNEQFF.

This chain connects TRBV4-1 to TRBJ2-1; D remains ambiguous. The germline V gene has CDR1 MGHRA and CDR2 YSYEKL. V dropped 0 bases and J dropped 6 bases, with 12 bases sitting between them. The CDR3 is 15 amino acids. In nucleotides, the CDR3 is TGCGCCAGCAGCCAAGATTCAACTCTCCTCAATGAGCAGTTCTTC. Encoded protein: CASSQDSTLLNEQFF.

V gene TRBV28 combines with J gene TRBJ2-1; D may be TRBD2 (7 bases). Per germline, CDR1 MDHEN and CDR2 SYDVKM. The CDR3 length is 17 residues. Trimming took off 2 bases at V and 2 bases at J, with 16 bases between the two ends. The CDR3 region has the DNA TGTGCCAGCAGTTTAAGAGACGGCGGGGGCCCCTACAATGAGCAGTTCTTC. It specifies CASSLRDGGGPYNEQFF.

This chain links TRBV6-6 with TRBJ1-4; 10 bases agree with TRBD1. The CDR3 extends over 15 amino acids. The junction had 9 bases not matched to a gene; V was cut back by 6 bases and J by 8 bases. Germline lookup yields CDR1 MNHNY and CDR2 SVGAGI (reference sequence). The CDR3 DNA is TGTGCCAGCAGGGAGCCCGGGACAGGGGTCGAAAAACTGTTTTTT. Protein product: CASREPGTGVEKLFF.

The chain has TRBV6-6 and TRBJ2-7, with TRBD2 as a possible D gene (5 bases). Trimming removed 5 bases at V and 2 bases at J, with 13 bases between. Germline CDR1 MNHNY, CDR2 SVGAGI (reference sequence). The CDR3 extends over 14 amino acids. The CDR3 loop is CASSAPGVPYEQYF. The CDR3 DNA reads TGTGCCAGCAGTGCCCCCGGGGTCCCCTACGAGCAGTACTTC.

This sequence joins TRBV11-2 and TRBJ2-3; D is unclear. V lost 0 bases and J 0 bases, leaving 7 bases between the germline ends. The CDR3 sequence is 15 residues long. Germline lookup yields CDR1 SGHAT and CDR2 FQNNGV. The CDR3 DNA sequence: TGTGCCAGCAGCTTAGAAGCGTTGAGCACAGATACGCAGTATTTT. Amino acid sequence: CASSLEALSTDTQYF.

A note on this clone: A read error may produce the germline difference seen at one junction end. Other DNA sequences in the same sample also yield this CDR3. The CDR3 spells CASSEGPTDIYEQYF. The CDR3 DNA is TGTGCCAGCAGCGAAGGGCCGACAGACATCTACGAGCAATACTTC. The V call is TRBV9, the J call TRBJ2-7; perhaps TRBD1 as D (5 bases). CDR1 SGDLS and CDR2 YYNGEE come from the germline V gene. This CDR3 spans 15 amino acids.

The table lists this clone with a few counts. The chain combines TRBV27 with TRBJ2-2, with D perhaps TRBD1 (5 bases). This CDR3 comprises 14 residues. Germline V gives CDR1 MNHEY, CDR2 SMNVEV (reference sequence). V was trimmed by 4 bases and J by 7 bases, leaving 13 bases between them. CDR3 sequence: CASSSTGLGGELFF. CDR3 DNA sequence: TGTGCCAGCAGTTCCACAGGTCTGGGCGGGGAGCTGTTTTTT.

The rearrangement joins TRBV20-1 to TRBJ1-2; weak D call: TRBD1 (5 bases). CDR1 DFQATT and CDR2 SNEGSKA come from the germline V gene (reference sequence). The CDR3 consists of 11 residues. Trimming left V 6 bases short and J 8 bases short, with 13 bases between. The CDR3 DNA is TGCAGTGCCACAGGAGTCTGGGGCTACACCTTC. Amino acid sequence: CSATGVWGYTF.

The chain has TRBV30 and TRBJ2-1; 8 nucleotides line up with TRBD2. The CDR3 totals 14 residues. Losses at the gene ends were 2 bases for V and 4 bases for J; bases not matched to a gene: 4. The germline CDR1 and CDR2 sequences are GTSNPN and SVGIG (reference sequence). The CDR3 coding sequence is TGTGCCTGGAGTATGAAGCGGGGGTACAATGAGCAGTTCTTC. It specifies CAWSMKRGYNEQFF.

The CDR3 loop reads CASSSSRDRGSYEQYF. Here the CDR3 DNA reads TGTGCCAGCAGTTCGTCCCGGGACAGGGGGTCCTACGAGCAGTACTTC. The chain links TRBV28 to TRBJ2-7, with 11 bases fitting TRBD1. From germline, CDR1 is MDHEN and CDR2 SYDVKM. The V gene end was trimmed by 4 bases and the J gene end by 1 base; junction bases not matched to a gene: 6. This CDR3 has 16 amino acids.

The rearrangement links TRBV20-1 to TRBJ2-5, with D hard to call. The germline V gene has CDR1 DFQATT and CDR2 SNEGSKA (reference sequence). Trimming cost V 8 bases and J 5 bases, with 12 bases left between them. CDR3 length: 11 residues. CDR3 nucleotides: TGCAGTTCTTCCTATCTGGAGACCCAGTACTTC. Translation: CSSSYLETQYF.

The genes are TRBV5-5 and TRBJ1-1, with D maybe TRBD1 (5 bases). Per the germline V gene, CDR1 is SGHKS and CDR2 is YYEKEE (reference sequence). The CDR3 is made up of 13 amino acids. The V end lost 0 bases, the J end lost 8 bases, and 11 bases lay between the germline ends. The CDR3 loop is CASSLVGGVEAFF. Here the CDR3 DNA reads TGTGCCAGCAGCTTGGTCGGGGGGGTGGAAGCTTTCTTT.

V usage is TRBV27 and J usage is TRBJ2-1; TRBD1 might be the D (5 bases). Trimming left V 8 bases short and J 8 bases short, with 22 bases between. Per germline, CDR1 MNHEY and CDR2 SMNVEV (reference sequence). This CDR3 has 15 amino acids. The CDR3 bases are TGTGCCAGCTCCTATAGGGGCGTTTCCACCGATGAGCAGTTCTTC. Protein product: CASSYRGVSTDEQFF.

The rearrangement uses TRBV5-5 and TRBJ1-2; no reliable D call. V lost 2 bases, J lost 4 bases, and 9 bases lay in between. This CDR3 spans 13 amino acids. The germline gives CDR1 SGHKS, CDR2 YYEKEE (reference sequence). The CDR3 loop is CASSFGEVYGYTF. In DNA form, the CDR3 reads TGTGCCAGCAGCTTCGGGGAGGTCTATGGCTACACCTTC.

The J gene is TRBJ2-7, the V gene TRBV5-1; TRBD2 might be the D (6 bases). Germline-derived CDR1 and CDR2 are SGHRS and YFSETQ. The CDR3 totals 12 residues. V lost 7 bases and J 2 bases, leaving 10 bases between the germline ends. As DNA, the CDR3 is TGCGCCAGCTCGGGAGTTGCCTACGAGCAGTACTTC. Protein sequence: CASSGVAYEQYF.

The CDR3 here is CASSIELQGRGYEGYTF. For the CDR3, the DNA is TGTGCCAGTAGTATAGAACTACAGGGTCGGGGCTATGAGGGCTACACCTTC. This rearrangement joins TRBV19 to TRBJ1-2; a possible D gene is TRBD1 (6 bases). The CDR3 runs 17 residues. Germline CDR1 reads LNHDA; CDR2 reads SQIVND (reference sequence). Trimming pared 0 bases from V and 8 bases from J, leaving 22 bases between.